In its sample, the clone carrying this T cell receptor (beta chain) was seen a few times. The antigen is undetermined. TCRdb recomputed calls from the reads with MiXCR, one row per CDR3 protein. The sample lists 150,000 or so distinct CDR3 sequences, 20% to 25% occurring once. The data belong to a study of T cell repertoires in cytomegalovirus infection. In the study overall: It was recently identified HLA-C-restricted and well-studied HLA-B-restricted CMV epitopes that the study used. Indications came from public TCR beta signatures; they pointed to CMV infection and to a matching HLA type.

Germline CDR1 is MNHNS and CDR2 is SASEGT. CDR3 size: 17 residues. V gave up 7 bases and J gave up 5 bases, with 25 bases separating them. Study conclusions and caveats: Frequencies of public TCR beta families were cumulated, and this identified carriers of CMV plus the relevant HLA. Across the ex vivo response, the dominant clonotypes were HLA-C-restricted CMV-specific TCR beta clonotypes.

The sequence was collected from a human donor in good health (CMV status not recorded). Some clones in this sample may be carry-over from other donors' samples. The sequencing used CD8+ T cells from cultured PBMCs, collected from culture after CMV antigen stimulation. The V gene is TRBV6-1, the J gene TRBJ2-3; D perhaps matches TRBD2 (5 bases). As DNA, the CDR3 is TGTGCCAGCAAACGGGAACGGCTATCCCAGAGGGTAGATACGCAGTATTTT. Translating gives CASKRERLSQRVDTQYF.